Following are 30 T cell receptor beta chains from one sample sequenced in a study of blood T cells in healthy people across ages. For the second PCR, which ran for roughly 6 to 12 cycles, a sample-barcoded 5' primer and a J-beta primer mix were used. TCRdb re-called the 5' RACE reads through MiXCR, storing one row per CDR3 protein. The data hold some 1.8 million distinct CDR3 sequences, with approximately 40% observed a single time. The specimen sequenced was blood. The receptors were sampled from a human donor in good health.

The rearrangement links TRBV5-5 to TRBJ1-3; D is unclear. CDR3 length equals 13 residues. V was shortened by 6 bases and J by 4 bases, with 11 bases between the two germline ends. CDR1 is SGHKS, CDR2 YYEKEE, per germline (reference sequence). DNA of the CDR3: TGTGCCAGCACCGCCGCAGGAGGAAACACCATATATTTT. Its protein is CASTAAGGNTIYF.

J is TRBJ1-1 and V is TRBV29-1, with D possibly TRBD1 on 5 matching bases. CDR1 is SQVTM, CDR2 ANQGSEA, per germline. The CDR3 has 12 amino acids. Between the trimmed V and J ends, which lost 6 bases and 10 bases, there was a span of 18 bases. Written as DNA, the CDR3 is TGCAGCGTAGAGAGACAGCCCTTGACAGCTTTCTTT. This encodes CSVERQPLTAFF.

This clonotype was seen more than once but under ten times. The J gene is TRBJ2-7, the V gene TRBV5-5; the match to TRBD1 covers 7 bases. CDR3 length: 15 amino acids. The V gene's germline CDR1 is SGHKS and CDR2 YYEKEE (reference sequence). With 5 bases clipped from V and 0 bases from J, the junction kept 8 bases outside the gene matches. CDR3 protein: CASSRRDSLSYEQYF. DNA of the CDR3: TGTGCCAGCAGTCGCCGGGACAGCCTCTCCTACGAGCAGTACTTC.

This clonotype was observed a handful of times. The CDR3 here is CSAPIGRNYEQYF. Written as DNA, the CDR3 is TGCAGTGCTCCTATTGGACGGAACTACGAGCAGTACTTC. V is TRBV20-1 and J is TRBJ2-7; D gene ambiguous. V dropped 5 bases and J dropped 3 bases, with 14 bases sitting between them. This CDR3 is 13 amino acids long. Germline CDR1 is DFQATT and CDR2 is SNEGSKA (reference sequence).

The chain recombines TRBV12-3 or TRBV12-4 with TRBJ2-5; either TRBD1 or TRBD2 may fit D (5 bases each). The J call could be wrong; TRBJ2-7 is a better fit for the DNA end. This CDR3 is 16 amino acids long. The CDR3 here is CASSFGWGPGNTEQYF. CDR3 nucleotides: TGTGCCAGCAGTTTCGGATGGGGACCGGGGAACACCGAGCAGTACTTC.

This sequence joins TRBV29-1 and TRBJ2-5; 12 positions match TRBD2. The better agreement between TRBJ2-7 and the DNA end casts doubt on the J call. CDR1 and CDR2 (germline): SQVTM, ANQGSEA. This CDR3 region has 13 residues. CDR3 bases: TGCAGCGCCGGGACTAGCGGGTTGTACGAGCAGTACTTC. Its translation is CSAGTSGLYEQYF.

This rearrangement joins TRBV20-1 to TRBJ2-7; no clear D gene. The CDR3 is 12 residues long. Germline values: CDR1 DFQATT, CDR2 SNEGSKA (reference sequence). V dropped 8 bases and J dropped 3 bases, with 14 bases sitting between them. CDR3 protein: CSTTDTHYEQYF. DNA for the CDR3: TGCAGTACTACTGACACCCACTACGAGCAGTACTTC.

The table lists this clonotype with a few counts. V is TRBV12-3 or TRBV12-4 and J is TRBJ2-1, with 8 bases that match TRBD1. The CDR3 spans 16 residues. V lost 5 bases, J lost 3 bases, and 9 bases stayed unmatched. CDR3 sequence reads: CASSPPTGTGYNEQFF. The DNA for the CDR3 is TGTGCCAGCAGTCCCCCAACCGGGACAGGCTACAATGAGCAGTTCTTC.

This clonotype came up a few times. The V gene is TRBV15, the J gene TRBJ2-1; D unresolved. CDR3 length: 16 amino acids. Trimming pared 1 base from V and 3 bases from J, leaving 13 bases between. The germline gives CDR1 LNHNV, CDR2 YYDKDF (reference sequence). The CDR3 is CATSRGAGKYYNEQFF. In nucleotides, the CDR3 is TGTGCCACCAGCAGAGGGGCAGGAAAATACTACAATGAGCAGTTCTTC.

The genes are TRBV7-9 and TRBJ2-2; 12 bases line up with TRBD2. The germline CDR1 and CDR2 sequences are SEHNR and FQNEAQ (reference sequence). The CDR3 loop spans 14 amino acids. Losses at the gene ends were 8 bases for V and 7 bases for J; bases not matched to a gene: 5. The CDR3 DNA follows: TGTGCCAGCGGTTCGGGACTAGCGGGCGGGGAGCTGTTTTTT. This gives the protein CASGSGLAGGELFF. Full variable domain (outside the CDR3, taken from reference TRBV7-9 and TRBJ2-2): DTGVSQNPRHKITKRGQNVTFRCDPISEHNRLYWYRQTLGQGPEFLTYFQNEAQLEKSRLLSDRFSAERPKGSFSTLEIQRTEQGDSAMYLCASGSGLAGGELFFGEGSRLTVL.

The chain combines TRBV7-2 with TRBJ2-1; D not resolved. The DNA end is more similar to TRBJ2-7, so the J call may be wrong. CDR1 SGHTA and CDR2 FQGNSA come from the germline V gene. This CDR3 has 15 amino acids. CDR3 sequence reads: CASSSTTFGYNEQYF. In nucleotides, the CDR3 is TGTGCCAGCAGCAGTACCACCTTCGGGTACAATGAGCAGTACTTC.

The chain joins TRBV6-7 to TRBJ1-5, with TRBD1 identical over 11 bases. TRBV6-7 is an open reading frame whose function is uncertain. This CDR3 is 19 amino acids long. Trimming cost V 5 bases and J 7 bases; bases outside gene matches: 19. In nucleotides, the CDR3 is TGTGCCAGCAGTACAGCCGGGACAGGGGGAGATGGGGGGACCCAGCCCCAGCATTTT. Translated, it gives CASSTAGTGGDGGTQPQHF.

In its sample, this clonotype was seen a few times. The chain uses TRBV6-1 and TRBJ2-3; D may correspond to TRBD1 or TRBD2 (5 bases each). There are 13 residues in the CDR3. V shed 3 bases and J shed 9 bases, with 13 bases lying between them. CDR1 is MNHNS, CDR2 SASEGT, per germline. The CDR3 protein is CASSDRRGVTQYF. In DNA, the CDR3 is TGTGCCAGCAGTGATCGCCGGGGCGTCACGCAGTATTTT.

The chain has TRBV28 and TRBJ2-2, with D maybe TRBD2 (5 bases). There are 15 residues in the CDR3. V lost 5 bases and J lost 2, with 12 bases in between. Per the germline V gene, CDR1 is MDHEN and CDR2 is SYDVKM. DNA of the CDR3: TGTGCCAGCAGTGGTCCCGGGGTTAACACCGGGGAGCTGTTTTTT. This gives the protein CASSGPGVNTGELFF. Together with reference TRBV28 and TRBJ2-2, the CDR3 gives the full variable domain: DVKVTQSSRYLVKRTGEKVFLECVQDMDHENMFWYRQDPGLGLRLIYFSYDVKMKEKGDIPEGYSVSREKKERFSLILESASTNQTSMYLCASSGPGVNTGELFFGEGSRLTVL.

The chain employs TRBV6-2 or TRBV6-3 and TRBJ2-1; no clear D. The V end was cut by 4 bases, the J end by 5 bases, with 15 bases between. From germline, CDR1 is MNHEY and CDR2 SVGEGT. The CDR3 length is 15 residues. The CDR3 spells CASSSRAARNNEQFF. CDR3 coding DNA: TGTGCCAGCAGTTCCCGGGCCGCTAGAAACAATGAGCAGTTCTTC.

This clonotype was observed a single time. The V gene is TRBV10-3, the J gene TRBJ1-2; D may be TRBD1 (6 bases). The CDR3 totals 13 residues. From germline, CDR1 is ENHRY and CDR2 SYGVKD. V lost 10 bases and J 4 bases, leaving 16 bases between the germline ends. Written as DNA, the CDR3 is TGTGCCACTACGACAGGCGCTAGCTATGGCTACACCTTC. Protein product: CATTTGASYGYTF.

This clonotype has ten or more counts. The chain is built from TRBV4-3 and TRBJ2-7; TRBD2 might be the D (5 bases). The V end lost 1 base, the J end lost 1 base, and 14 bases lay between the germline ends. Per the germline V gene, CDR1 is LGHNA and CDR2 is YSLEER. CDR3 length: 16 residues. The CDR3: CASSQGRGIVSYEQYF. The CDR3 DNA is TGCGCCAGCAGCCAAGGAAGAGGGATAGTGTCCTACGAGCAGTACTTC.

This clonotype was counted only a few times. The CDR3 region is CASSSGFANEKLFF. CDR3 coding DNA: TGTGCCAGCAGTTCAGGGTTTGCTAATGAAAAACTGTTTTTT. This chain links TRBV28 with TRBJ1-4; a weak D match, TRBD1 (5 bases). Between the trimmed V and J ends, which lost 4 bases and 3 bases, there was a span of 9 bases. Germline-derived CDR1 and CDR2 are MDHEN and SYDVKM. The length of the CDR3 is 14 residues. Full variable domain (missing parts from reference TRBV28 and TRBJ1-4): DVKVTQSSRYLVKRTGEKVFLECVQDMDHENMFWYRQDPGLGLRLIYFSYDVKMKEKGDIPEGYSVSREKKERFSLILESASTNQTSMYLCASSSGFANEKLFFGSGTQLSVL.

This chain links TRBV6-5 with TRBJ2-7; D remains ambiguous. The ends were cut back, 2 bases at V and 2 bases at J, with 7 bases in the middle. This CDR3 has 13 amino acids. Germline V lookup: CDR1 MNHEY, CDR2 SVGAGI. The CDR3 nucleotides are TGTGCCAGCAGTTACAGTCAGCCCTACGAGCAGTACTTC. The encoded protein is CASSYSQPYEQYF.

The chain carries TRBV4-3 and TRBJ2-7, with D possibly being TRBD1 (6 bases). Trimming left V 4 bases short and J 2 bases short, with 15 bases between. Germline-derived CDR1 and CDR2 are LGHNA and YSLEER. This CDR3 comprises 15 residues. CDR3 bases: TGCGCCAGCAGCCCTAGCCGGACAGTTACCTACGAGCAGTACTTC. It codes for CASSPSRTVTYEQYF.

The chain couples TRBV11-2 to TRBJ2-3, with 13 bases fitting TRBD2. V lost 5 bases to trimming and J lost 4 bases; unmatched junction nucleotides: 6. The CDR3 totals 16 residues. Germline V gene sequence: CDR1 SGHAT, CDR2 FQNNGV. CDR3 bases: TGTGCCAGCAGCACGACTAGCGGGGGGTCCCCAGATACGCAGTATTTT. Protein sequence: CASSTTSGGSPDTQYF.

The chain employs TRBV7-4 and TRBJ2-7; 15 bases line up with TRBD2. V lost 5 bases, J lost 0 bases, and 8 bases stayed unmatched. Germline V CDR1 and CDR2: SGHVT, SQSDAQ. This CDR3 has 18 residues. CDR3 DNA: TGTGCCAGCAGCCCCGGGACTAGCGGGGGGCTGAGCTCCTACGAGCAGTACTTC. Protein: CASSPGTSGGLSSYEQYF.

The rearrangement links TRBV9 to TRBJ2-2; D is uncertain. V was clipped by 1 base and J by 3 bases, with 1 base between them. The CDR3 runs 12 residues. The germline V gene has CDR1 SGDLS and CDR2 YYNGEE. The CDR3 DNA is TGTGCCAGCAGCGTACACACCGGGGAGCTGTTTTTT. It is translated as CASSVHTGELFF.

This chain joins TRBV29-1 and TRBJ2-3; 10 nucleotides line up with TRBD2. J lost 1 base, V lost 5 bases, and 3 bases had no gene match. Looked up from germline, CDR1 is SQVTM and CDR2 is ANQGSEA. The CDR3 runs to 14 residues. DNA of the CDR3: TGCAGCGTTAATGGACTAGCGGGCACAGATACGCAGTATTTT. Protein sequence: CSVNGLAGTDTQYF.

CDR3 residues: CASSPPQGITYEQYF. DNA of the CDR3: TGTGCCAGCTCACCGCCGCAGGGGATTACCTACGAGCAGTACTTC. J is TRBJ2-1 and V is TRBV18, with D perhaps TRBD1 (6 bases). The DNA end is more similar to TRBJ2-7, so the J call may be wrong. The CDR3 is 15 amino acids. Per germline, CDR1 KGHSH and CDR2 LQKENI.

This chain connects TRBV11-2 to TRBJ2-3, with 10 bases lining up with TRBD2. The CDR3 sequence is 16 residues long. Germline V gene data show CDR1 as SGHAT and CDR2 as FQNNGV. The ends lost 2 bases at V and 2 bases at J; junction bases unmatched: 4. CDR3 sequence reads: CASSLLGLADTDTQYF. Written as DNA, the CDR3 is TGTGCCAGCAGCTTATTAGGACTAGCGGACACAGATACGCAGTATTTT.

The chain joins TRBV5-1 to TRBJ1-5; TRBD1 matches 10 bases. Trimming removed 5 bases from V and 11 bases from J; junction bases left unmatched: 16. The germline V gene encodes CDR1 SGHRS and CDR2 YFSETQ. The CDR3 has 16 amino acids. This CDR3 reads CASSYTPGQGIEAQHF. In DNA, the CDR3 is TGCGCCAGCAGTTATACTCCGGGACAGGGGATTGAAGCCCAGCATTTT.

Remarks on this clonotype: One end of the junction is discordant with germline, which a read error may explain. CDR3 DNA: TGCAGTGTTGAAATGCGGGGGGACACAGATACGCAGTATTTT. This sequence encodes CSVEMRGDTDTQYF. The chain combines TRBV29-1 with TRBJ2-3; 8 nucleotides align to TRBD2. This CDR3 has 14 residues. Per germline, CDR1 SQVTM and CDR2 ANQGSEA.

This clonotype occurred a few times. Here the CDR3 reads CASSHRQGPYTINSPLHF. The DNA of the CDR3 is TGTGCCAGCAGCCACCGACAGGGCCCATATACAATTAATTCACCCCTCCACTTT. The rearrangement joins TRBV13 to TRBJ1-6; TRBD1 matches 7 bases. CDR1 and CDR2 (germline): PRHDT, FYEKMQ (reference sequence). The trim removed 5 bases at V and 6 bases at J, leaving 16 bases unmatched. CDR3 size: 18 residues.

The CDR3 DNA follows: TGTGCCAGCAGCTTAGCGGCTAGCGGGTTCTACAATGAGCAGTTCTTC. This translates into CASSLAASGFYNEQFF. The chain links TRBV7-2 to TRBJ2-1; 8 nucleotides align to TRBD2. The trim removed 0 bases at V and 3 bases at J, leaving 4 bases unmatched. Germline V gene data show CDR1 as SGHTA and CDR2 as FQGNSA. This CDR3 has 16 residues.